The 20 T cell receptor beta chains below come from one sample, sequenced in a study of blood T cell repertoires in COVID-19 (dated by TCRdb to about 2020). The protocol used for the library was the immunoSEQ multiplex PCR assay. The clones in this table, taken by TCRdb from immuneACCESS, are in-frame only. Not every clone is retained; where verified, under half of the shortfall comes from an unresolved V gene, and the cause of the rest is unknown. The sample table records about 150,000 clones; roughly 83% of these occur just once. Of the sample, around 3% falls within the top ten clones. Source material: peripheral blood. The receptors shown here come from a woman at least 80 years old with acute or convalescent COVID-19.

The rearrangement uses TRBV2 and TRBJ1-1, with 9 bases matching TRBD1. This CDR3 has 14 residues. Losses at the gene ends were 6 bases for V and 3 bases for J; bases not matched to a gene: 5. Germline V lookup: CDR1 SNHLY, CDR2 FYNNEI. The CDR3 is CASSLTGGDTEAFF. The CDR3 DNA is TGTGCCAGCAGCCTGACAGGGGGGGACACTGAAGCTTTCTTT.

This clone was detected a few times. The chain has TRBV5-4 and TRBJ2-7; 8 nucleotides line up with TRBD1. The CDR3 has 15 amino acids. CDR1 is SGHNT, CDR2 YYREEE, per germline (reference sequence). V was clipped by 3 bases and J by 3 bases; unmatched bases: 8. This CDR3 reads CASSSGQGGSYEQYF. The CDR3 DNA is TGTGCCAGCAGCTCAGGACAGGGAGGAAGCTACGAGCAGTACTTC.

The chain is built from TRBV27 and TRBJ1-4, with D perhaps matching TRBD1 (5 bases). The length of the CDR3 is 14 residues. V lost 5 bases and J 10 bases, leaving 17 bases between the germline ends. Germline V gene data show CDR1 as MNHEY and CDR2 as SMNVEV (reference sequence). DNA of the CDR3: TGTGCCAGCAGTATGGACATACGGCAGGGAAAACTGTTTTTT. Encoded protein: CASSMDIRQGKLFF. Complete variable domain (other parts from reference TRBV27 and TRBJ1-4): EAQVTQNPRYLITVTGKKLTVTCSQNMNHEYMSWYRQDPGLGLRQIYYSMNVEVTDKGDVPEGYKVSRKEKRNFPLILESPSPNQTSLYFCASSMDIRQGKLFFGSGTQLSVL.

V and J are TRBV27 and TRBJ1-4, with 9 bases that match TRBD1. Losses at the gene ends were 5 bases for V and 8 bases for J; bases not matched to a gene: 9. The V gene's germline CDR1 is MNHEY and CDR2 SMNVEV (reference sequence). CDR3 length: 15 residues. The CDR3 is CASSKTGTGNEKLFF. As DNA, the CDR3 is TGTGCCAGCAGTAAAACCGGGACAGGGAACGAAAAACTGTTTTTT.

The rearrangement joins TRBV7-2 to TRBJ2-2; 10 nucleotides agree with TRBD1. V was clipped by 7 bases and J by 8 bases; unmatched bases: 16. The germline V gene has CDR1 SGHTA and CDR2 FQGNSA. The CDR3 runs to 17 residues. The CDR3 reads CASNPSPGTGVSGELFF. CDR3 nucleotides: TGTGCCAGCAACCCAAGCCCCGGGACAGGGGTTTCTGGGGAGCTGTTTTTT.

The J gene is TRBJ2-2, the V gene TRBV11-2; TRBD1 matches 8 bases. The CDR3 is 15 amino acids. The germline gives CDR1 SGHAT, CDR2 FQNNGV. V lost 6 bases to trimming and J lost 6 bases; unmatched junction nucleotides: 9. The CDR3 nucleotides read TGTGCCAGCAGTCCCCTGGGCAGGGGGCCCGGGGAGCTGTTTTTT. Amino acids: CASSPLGRGPGELFF.

This clone showed up just once. The chain has TRBV6-2 or TRBV6-3 and TRBJ2-7, with TRBD2 identical over 14 bases. With V trimmed by 6 bases and J by 0 bases, 10 bases remained unmatched. The germline gives CDR1 MNHEY, CDR2 SVGEGT. CDR3 length equals 18 residues. The CDR3 coding sequence is TGTGCCAGCAGCCCCATGGGACTAGCGGGGGTCCTCTCCTACGAGCAGTACTTC. Translating it yields CASSPMGLAGVLSYEQYF.

This rearrangement joins TRBV6-5 to TRBJ1-6, with 11 bases aligning to TRBD1. The CDR3 runs 15 residues. From germline, CDR1 is MNHEY and CDR2 SVGAGI. The V gene end was trimmed by 6 bases and the J gene end by 10 bases; junction bases not matched to a gene: 8. The CDR3 loop reads CASSLEGQGVSPLHF. For the CDR3, the DNA is TGTGCCAGCAGCCTAGAGGGACAGGGGGTCTCACCCCTCCACTTT.

The gene calls are TRBV19 and TRBJ2-7, with D possibly matching TRBD1 (6 bases). Germline V gives CDR1 LNHDA, CDR2 SQIVND (reference sequence). The CDR3 has 15 amino acids. Trimming removed 6 bases at V and 4 bases at J, with 19 bases between. CDR3 in DNA: TGTGCCAGTAGCTCTAAAGGTGACAGGACTTACGAGCAGTACTTC. Residues: CASSSKGDRTYEQYF.

This clone was recorded only once. This chain uses TRBV4-1 with TRBJ2-2; perhaps TRBD1 as D (5 bases). The V end was cut by 3 bases, the J end by 0 bases, with 11 bases between. Germline V gives CDR1 MGHRA, CDR2 YSYEKL. This CDR3 contains 16 residues. The CDR3 here is CASSHLTGANTGELFF. The CDR3 nucleotides read TGCGCCAGCAGCCATCTAACAGGAGCGAACACCGGGGAGCTGTTTTTT.

The rearrangement uses TRBV11-1 and TRBJ1-1; maybe TRBD1 (5 bases). This CDR3 is 13 amino acids long. Germline lookup yields CDR1 SGHAT and CDR2 FQDESV (reference sequence). V was clipped by 3 bases and J by 5 bases, with 10 bases between them. This chain's CDR3 is CASSFPGRTEAFF. CDR3 coding DNA: TGTGCCAGCAGCTTCCCAGGGAGGACTGAAGCTTTCTTT.

The rearrangement joins TRBV11-2 to TRBJ2-3, with TRBD2 identical over 12 bases. There are 16 residues in the CDR3. J was trimmed by 2 bases and V by 4 bases; bases with no gene match: 4. Germline V CDR1 and CDR2: SGHAT, FQNNGV. Here the CDR3 DNA reads TGTGCCAGCAGCTCGGGACTAGCGGGCCACACAGATACGCAGTATTTT. As protein: CASSSGLAGHTDTQYF.

The rearrangement uses TRBV5-4 and TRBJ2-5; D possibly corresponds to TRBD2 (7 bases). Trimming took 5 bases from V and 2 from J, leaving 13 bases between them. Germline-derived CDR1 and CDR2 are SGHNT and YYREEE (reference sequence). This CDR3 is built from 14 residues. CDR3 in amino acids: CASRAAGAQETQYF. CDR3 in DNA: TGTGCCAGCAGGGCGGCGGGGGCACAAGAGACCCAGTACTTC.

This chain connects TRBV25-1 to TRBJ1-1, with D perhaps TRBD1 (6 bases). CDR3 length: 16 amino acids. V was clipped by 3 bases and J by 1 base, with 15 bases between them. Per germline, CDR1 MGHDK and CDR2 SYGVNS. CDR3 region: CASSDLQGNTNTEAFF. In nucleotides, the CDR3 is TGTGCCAGCAGTGACCTCCAGGGGAACACGAACACTGAAGCTTTCTTT.

Only a few counts were recorded for this clone. The V call is TRBV19, the J call TRBJ2-5; 8 bases are shared with TRBD2. Unmatched junction bases numbered 9, after V lost 6 bases and J lost 3 bases. CDR3 length: 15 residues. CDR1 is LNHDA, CDR2 SQIVND, per germline (reference sequence). CDR3 amino acids: CASRFRGGYEETQYF. The CDR3 region has the DNA TGTGCCAGTAGGTTTCGGGGGGGTTACGAAGAGACCCAGTACTTC.

The rearrangement joins TRBV6-6 to TRBJ1-5; tentative D call: TRBD1 (6 bases). CDR1 is MNHNY, CDR2 SVGAGI, per germline (reference sequence). The CDR3 sequence is 16 residues long. V lost 4 bases and J 1 base, leaving 14 bases between the germline ends. As DNA, the CDR3 is TGTGCCAGCAGTTCCAAACAGGGAAGAAGCAATCAGCCCCAGCATTTT. Translation: CASSSKQGRSNQPQHF.

This clone appeared a few times. V is TRBV12-5 and J is TRBJ1-2; unclear D gene. Germline V gene lookup returns CDR1 LGHNT and CDR2 FRNRAP. CDR3 length equals 13 residues. Trimming removed 6 bases from V and 4 bases from J, with 12 bases in between. DNA of the CDR3: TGTGCTAGTGGGATAACATCCTCCTATGGCTACACCTTC. Amino acids: CASGITSSYGYTF.

CDR3 sequence (DNA): TGTGCCAGCAGTTTATCAGGGGGTAGCGGCTACACCTTC. Protein: CASSLSGGSGYTF. V usage is TRBV6-2 or TRBV6-3 and J usage is TRBJ1-2, with 7 nucleotides matching TRBD1. CDR1 is MNHEY, CDR2 SVGEGT, per germline. J was trimmed by 8 bases and V by 4 bases; bases with no gene match: 7. This CDR3 spans 13 amino acids.

The chain recombines TRBV5-6 with TRBJ2-3; 9 bases match TRBD1. Germline lookup yields CDR1 SGHDT and CDR2 YYEEEE. The CDR3 spans 14 residues. After removal of 1 base from V and 8 bases from J, the junction contained 5 bases not matched to a gene. CDR3 loop: CASSLLQGAGTQYF. CDR3 DNA: TGTGCCAGCAGCTTGTTACAGGGGGCAGGTACGCAGTATTTT.

The V gene is TRBV19, the J gene TRBJ2-1, with D maybe TRBD2 (5 bases). Germline CDR1 reads LNHDA; CDR2 reads SQIVND (reference sequence). V gave up 2 bases and J gave up 3 bases, with 8 bases separating them. This CDR3 has 14 residues. Here the CDR3 reads CASSIKLGYNEQFF. Written as DNA, the CDR3 is TGTGCCAGTAGTATAAAACTAGGCTACAATGAGCAGTTCTTC.